The 22 T cell receptor beta chains below come from one sample, sequenced in a study of T-cell memory formation after mild COVID-19. TCRdb passed the 5' RACE reads through MiXCR, listing each CDR3 protein once. The table records a few hundred thousand distinct CDR3 sequences, 15% to 20% of them present only once. Sequences were obtained from PBMCs or a T cell subset sorted from them (not recorded which). These receptor sequences come from a man aged 18 to 35 who had mild COVID-19 (a few samples of this study predate the infection). Cell type and time point are not known.

In its sample, this clonotype was seen a few times. V gene TRBV11-2 combines with J gene TRBJ2-3; 7 nucleotides agree with TRBD1. Germline CDR1 is SGHAT and CDR2 is FQNNGV. This CDR3 has 15 amino acids. After removal of 5 bases from V and 2 bases from J, the junction contained 7 bases not matched to a gene. The CDR3 bases are TGTGCCAGCAGCCTGTCTGGGACAGTCACAGATACGCAGTATTTT. Its translation is CASSLSGTVTDTQYF.

The CDR3 region is CASSEYYHATNEKLFF. The CDR3 DNA is TGTGCCAGCAGTGAATATTACCATGCAACTAATGAAAAACTGTTTTTT. The V gene is TRBV25-1, the J gene TRBJ1-4, with D hard to call. Trimming left V 0 bases short and J 0 bases short, with 8 bases between. Germline V gene lookup returns CDR1 MGHDK and CDR2 SYGVNS. The CDR3 covers 16 residues.

This clonotype was recorded a few times. The V and J genes are TRBV6-2 or TRBV6-3 and TRBJ2-5, with D tentatively TRBD2 (6 bases). Deletions cut 5 bases from V and 3 bases from J, with 10 bases between. The CDR3 covers 13 residues. Germline V gene lookup returns CDR1 MNHEY and CDR2 SVGEGT. The CDR3, as DNA: TGTGCCAGCAGTCGGGAGCCGGAAGAGACCCAGTACTTC. It codes for CASSREPEETQYF.

J is TRBJ1-5 and V is TRBV6-2 or TRBV6-3, with 8 nucleotides matching TRBD1. The CDR3 loop spans 14 amino acids. With 6 bases clipped from V and 6 bases from J, the junction kept 7 bases outside the gene matches. Germline values: CDR1 MNHEY, CDR2 SVGEGT. The CDR3 nucleotides are TGTGCCAGCAGCATGACAGGGGTGGGTCAGCCCCAGCATTTT. Protein sequence: CASSMTGVGQPQHF.

The V gene is TRBV7-6, the J gene TRBJ1-1, with D perhaps matching TRBD1 (6 bases). The germline gives CDR1 SGHVS, CDR2 FNYEAQ. Trimming shortened V by 4 bases and J by 8 bases, and 20 bases separated the two germline ends. This CDR3 has 15 amino acids. The CDR3 reads CASSSAPDRKEEAFF. In nucleotides, the CDR3 is TGTGCCAGCAGCTCCGCCCCCGACAGGAAGGAGGAAGCTTTCTTT.

This clonotype was counted only a few times. The genes are TRBV4-2 and TRBJ1-6, with a tentative D call TRBD1 (6 bases). The CDR3 covers 18 residues. The V gene lost 0 bases and the J gene lost 8 bases, with 20 bases spanning the gap. The germline CDR1 and CDR2 sequences are LGHNA and YNFKEQ. The CDR3 region has the DNA TGTGCCAGCAGCCAAGATCCCGGCAGGGGAGTCGGTTATTCACCCCTCCACTTT. Its protein product is CASSQDPGRGVGYSPLHF.

The rearrangement joins TRBV6-1 to TRBJ1-1, with 10 bases fitting TRBD1. Germline V CDR1 and CDR2: MNHNS, SASEGT. The CDR3 covers 14 residues. V lost 6 bases to trimming and J lost 4 bases; unmatched junction nucleotides: 5. CDR3 sequence reads: CASRKGQGRTEAFF. CDR3 coding DNA: TGTGCCAGCAGGAAGGGACAGGGGCGCACTGAAGCTTTCTTT.

In DNA form, the CDR3 reads TGTGCCATCAGGGCGAATCTGGATGAGCAGTTCTTC. The encoded protein is CAIRANLDEQFF. The V and J genes are TRBV10-3 and TRBJ2-1, with D hard to call. Trimming shortened V by 6 bases and J by 8 bases, and 11 bases separated the two germline ends. Per germline, CDR1 ENHRY and CDR2 SYGVKD. The CDR3 is 12 amino acids.

V usage is TRBV6-6 and J usage is TRBJ2-3, with D maybe TRBD1 (7 bases). Trimming stripped 6 bases from V and 0 bases from J, with 13 bases between. CDR1 is MNHNY, CDR2 SVGAGI, per germline (reference sequence). The CDR3 length is 15 residues. The DNA for the CDR3 is TGTGCCAGCAGCTTGACAGGGACTAGCACAGATACGCAGTATTTT. Its protein product is CASSLTGTSTDTQYF.

This clonotype was seen once. J is TRBJ1-1 and V is TRBV12-3 or TRBV12-4; 9 bases align to TRBD1. The CDR3 length is 15 residues. V dropped 4 bases and J dropped 0; count of bases not matched to a gene: 3. CDR3 in DNA: TGTGCCAGCAGTTGGGGACAGGGTTTGAACACTGAAGCTTTCTTT. Residues: CASSWGQGLNTEAFF.

This clonotype has just a few counts. CDR3 bases: TGCAGCGTTGACCTTGCCAGGTCTAACTATGGCTACACCTTC. This translates into CSVDLARSNYGYTF. The chain uses TRBV29-1 and TRBJ1-2; no definite D call. V lost 3 bases to trimming and J lost 0 bases, with 11 bases between them. The germline gives CDR1 SQVTM, CDR2 ANQGSEA. The CDR3 runs 14 residues.

This clonotype has a handful of counts. The chain joins TRBV28 to TRBJ2-2, with 8 bases aligning to TRBD1. The trim removed 6 bases at V and 6 bases at J, leaving 9 bases unmatched. This CDR3 has 15 residues. Germline loops: CDR1 MDHEN, CDR2 SYDVKM. Here the CDR3 reads CASRKRQGRAGELFF. In DNA form, the CDR3 reads TGTGCCAGCAGGAAGAGACAGGGGAGAGCCGGGGAGCTGTTTTTT.

The chain links TRBV20-1 to TRBJ1-6, with D tentatively TRBD1 (5 bases). Germline CDR1 DFQATT, CDR2 SNEGSKA (reference sequence). Trimming stripped 6 bases from V and 10 bases from J, with 22 bases between. The CDR3 contains 15 residues. The CDR3, as DNA: TGCAGTGCCACCCTTGGGCAGGGCGTTTGGTCACCCCTCCACTTT. It translates to CSATLGQGVWSPLHF.

This clonotype has more than one count but fewer than ten. This rearrangement joins TRBV5-1 to TRBJ1-1; D not resolved. The CDR3 spans 13 residues. The germline V gene has CDR1 SGHRS and CDR2 YFSETQ. V was shortened by 0 bases and J by 3 bases, with 6 bases between the two germline ends. CDR3 bases: TGCGCCAGCAGCTTGGAGATGGACACTGAAGCTTTCTTT. Protein sequence: CASSLEMDTEAFF.

This clonotype has just a few counts. The chain couples TRBV12-3 or TRBV12-4 to TRBJ2-3; D gene ambiguous. The V end was cut by 3 bases, the J end by 2 bases, with 6 bases between. This CDR3 comprises 13 residues. The DNA of the CDR3 is TGTGCCAGCAGTTTGTCCCTCACAGATACGCAGTATTTT. As protein: CASSLSLTDTQYF.

This clonotype came up a few times. The chain uses TRBV5-1 and TRBJ1-4; tentative D call: TRBD1 (5 bases). CDR1 and CDR2 (germline): SGHRS, YFSETQ. The germline V and J ends were trimmed by 2 bases and 2 bases, with 10 bases remaining between them. CDR3 length: 15 amino acids. The CDR3 nucleotides are TGCGCCAGCAGCTTTCAGGGTCTCACTAATGAAAAACTGTTTTTT. Its translation: CASSFQGLTNEKLFF.

The rearrangement uses TRBV5-6 and TRBJ1-1; D is possibly TRBD1 (5 bases). CDR3 length: 13 amino acids. Germline V gives CDR1 SGHDT, CDR2 YYEEEE. With 5 bases removed from V and 5 bases from J, the gap between germline ends came to 13 bases. The CDR3 bases are TGTGCCAGCAGGCCTACCGGGACGACTGAAGCTTTCTTT. Protein: CASRPTGTTEAFF.

The chain is built from TRBV5-1 and TRBJ1-1; a possible D gene is TRBD1 (6 bases). Germline lookup yields CDR1 SGHRS and CDR2 YFSETQ. The V end was cut by 4 bases, the J end by 0 bases, with 19 bases between. The CDR3 spans 17 residues. The CDR3 loop reads CASSQQGIGPMNTEAFF. The CDR3 DNA follows: TGCGCCAGCAGCCAACAGGGAATCGGGCCGATGAACACTGAAGCTTTCTTT.

This clonotype was recorded a few times. The V call is TRBV6-5, the J call TRBJ2-3, with TRBD1 matching over 7 bases. The CDR3 runs to 16 residues. The V gene's germline CDR1 is MNHEY and CDR2 SVGAGI. With V trimmed by 2 bases and J by 2 bases, 7 bases remained unmatched. The CDR3 DNA follows: TGTGCCAGCAGTTACGGAGTAGACAGGGACACAGATACGCAGTATTTT. It specifies CASSYGVDRDTDTQYF.

This clonotype was counted a single time. The chain uses TRBV28 and TRBJ1-2; D unclear. The CDR3 extends over 11 amino acids. From germline, CDR1 is MDHEN and CDR2 SYDVKM. The ends were cut back, 5 bases at V and 8 bases at J, with 9 bases in the middle. CDR3 loop: CASSAAWGYTF. The CDR3 coding sequence is TGTGCCAGCAGTGCAGCGTGGGGCTACACCTTC.

This clonotype was observed a handful of times. The chain links TRBV5-1 to TRBJ2-3, with a tentative D call TRBD1 (6 bases). This CDR3 spans 13 amino acids. V gave up 2 bases and J gave up 6 bases, with 10 bases separating them. Germline V gives CDR1 SGHRS, CDR2 YFSETQ. DNA of the CDR3: TGCGCCAGCAGCTTCAGGGACAAGGATACGCAGTATTTT. This encodes CASSFRDKDTQYF.

This chain joins TRBV4-1 and TRBJ1-4; TRBD1 aligns across 8 bases. The CDR3 consists of 19 residues. The germline V gene has CDR1 MGHRA and CDR2 YSYEKL. The ends lost 1 base at V and 7 bases at J; junction bases unmatched: 17. For the CDR3, the DNA is TGCGCCAGCAGCCAAGCCCGGGGGACAGGAGGCGACGGGGGTGAAAAACTGTTTTTT. It yields the protein CASSQARGTGGDGGEKLFF.